This is a list of T cell receptor beta chains from one sample in a study of cytomegalovirus exposure and HLA in healthy donors. TCRdb's copy holds only in-frame clones and misses some; the assay was immunoSEQ multiplex PCR. The data contain under 200,000 clones, approximately 78% of them singletons. Specimen: PBMCs. The receptors stem from a woman in her late teens or twenties in good health and CMV-seronegative. CDR3s include the opening cysteine and the closing phenylalanine or tryptophan. Fields, in order: clone size, D gene, V gene, J gene, CDR3 DNA, CDR3 protein. A D gene is named only where the DNA matches it firmly. Clone size is not always given. Where it is, it says once, few, many or a class for expanded clones.

clone_size: few; d_call: -; v_call: TRBV7-9; j_call: TRBJ1-5; cdr3_nt: TGTGCCAGCAGCTTAAATGATGTCAAGCGGCCCCAGCATTTT; cdr3_aa: CASSLNDVKRPQHF
clone_size: -; d_call: -; v_call: TRBV4-3; j_call: TRBJ1-2; cdr3_nt: TGCGCCAGCAGCCAAGAGAGGGCCACTAACTATGGCTACACCTTC; cdr3_aa: CASSQERATNYGYTF
clone_size: -; d_call: TRBD2; v_call: TRBV4-1; j_call: TRBJ2-5; cdr3_nt: TGCGCCAGCAGCCAAGAACGATTAGCGGGAGGGGAGGAGACCCAGTACTTC; cdr3_aa: CASSQERLAGGEETQYF
clone_size: few; d_call: -; v_call: TRBV27; j_call: TRBJ1-1; cdr3_nt: TGTGCCAGCAGCCTACACGGACACTCGAACACTGAAGCTTTCTTT; cdr3_aa: CASSLHGHSNTEAFF
clone_size: -; d_call: -; v_call: TRBV5-1; j_call: TRBJ2-1; cdr3_nt: TGCGCCAGCAGAAAACCGGGTTCTAGCTCCTACAATGAGCAGTTCTTC; cdr3_aa: CASRKPGSSSYNEQFF
clone_size: -; d_call: -; v_call: TRBV6-5; j_call: TRBJ1-2; cdr3_nt: TGTGCCAGCACCTCGCCAACGGGCTATGGCTACACCTTC; cdr3_aa: CASTSPTGYGYTF
clone_size: -; d_call: -; v_call: TRBV9; j_call: TRBJ1-4; cdr3_nt: TGTGCCAGCAGCCCCGGTGGGGGGACTAATGAAAAACTGTTTTTT; cdr3_aa: CASSPGGGTNEKLFF
clone_size: -; d_call: TRBD1; v_call: TRBV6-5; j_call: TRBJ2-5; cdr3_nt: TGTGCCAGCAGTTACTTGGGGACAGGGCAAGAGACCCAGTACTTC; cdr3_aa: CASSYLGTGQETQYF
clone_size: -; d_call: TRBD2; v_call: TRBV18; j_call: TRBJ2-1; cdr3_nt: TGTGCCAGCTCACCCGGGGGGTACAATGAGCAGTTCTTC; cdr3_aa: CASSPGGYNEQFF
clone_size: few; d_call: -; v_call: TRBV2; j_call: TRBJ1-2; cdr3_nt: TGTGCCAGCAGGACGGACGGAGGTGGCTACACCTTC; cdr3_aa: CASRTDGGGYTF
clone_size: -; d_call: TRBD1; v_call: TRBV6-5; j_call: TRBJ2-1; cdr3_nt: TGTGCCAGCAGTTACCGGGACAGGGGGGATGGTAATGAGCAGTTCTTC; cdr3_aa: CASSYRDRGDGNEQFF
clone_size: once; d_call: TRBD1; v_call: TRBV5-6; j_call: TRBJ2-5; cdr3_nt: TGTGCCAGCAGTCCCGGGACAGGGCCCCCCATCGAGTACTTC; cdr3_aa: CASSPGTGPPIEYF
clone_size: few; d_call: -; v_call: TRBV5-4; j_call: TRBJ1-5; cdr3_nt: TGTGCCAGCAGCTTGGGGGAGAATCAGCCCCAGCATTTT; cdr3_aa: CASSLGENQPQHF
clone_size: -; d_call: TRBD2; v_call: TRBV5-1; j_call: TRBJ2-2; cdr3_nt: TGCGCCAGCATGGGGGTAGCGGGAGCGAACACCGGGGAGCTGTTTTTT; cdr3_aa: CASMGVAGANTGELFF
clone_size: -; d_call: -; v_call: TRBV7-8; j_call: TRBJ2-3; cdr3_nt: TGTGCCAGCAGCTTAGAAGGAGGTGGGGGCCCCAGGGGTACGCAGTATTTT; cdr3_aa: CASSLEGGGGPRGTQYF
clone_size: -; d_call: TRBD1; v_call: TRBV28; j_call: TRBJ2-1; cdr3_nt: TGTGCCAGTAAGGTTGCCGGGACAGGGGGTAATGAGCAGTTCTTC; cdr3_aa: CASKVAGTGGNEQFF
clone_size: -; d_call: -; v_call: TRBV6-5; j_call: TRBJ1-1; cdr3_nt: TGTGCCAGCAGTTACGGGGGGGACACTGAAGCTTTCTTT; cdr3_aa: CASSYGGDTEAFF
clone_size: few; d_call: -; v_call: TRBV5-1; j_call: TRBJ2-3; cdr3_nt: TGCGCCAGCAGCGACATCCAACTAGCCACGAGCACAGATACGCAGTATTTT; cdr3_aa: CASSDIQLATSTDTQYF
clone_size: -; d_call: TRBD2; v_call: TRBV6-5; j_call: TRBJ2-2; cdr3_nt: TGTGCCAGCAGAACGGGACTAGGGAGCGGGGAGCTGTTTTTT; cdr3_aa: CASRTGLGSGELFF
clone_size: -; d_call: TRBD1; v_call: TRBV6-1; j_call: TRBJ1-5; cdr3_nt: TGTGCCAGCAGTGCGACAGGGGTACAGCCCCAGCATTTT; cdr3_aa: CASSATGVQPQHF
clone_size: -; d_call: -; v_call: TRBV6-5; j_call: TRBJ2-1; cdr3_nt: TGTGCCAGCAGACCCGACGGAGCCAGCTACAATGAGCAGTTCTTC; cdr3_aa: CASRPDGASYNEQFF
clone_size: -; d_call: TRBD2; v_call: TRBV14; j_call: TRBJ2-7; cdr3_nt: TGTGCCAGCAGCCGTGTACTAGCGGGAGGGCCCGAGCAGTACTTC; cdr3_aa: CASSRVLAGGPEQYF
clone_size: -; d_call: -; v_call: TRBV14; j_call: TRBJ2-2; cdr3_nt: TGTGCCAGCAGCCAAGTTTTCTTGCGGGGCACCGGGGAGCTGTTTTTT; cdr3_aa: CASSQVFLRGTGELFF
clone_size: -; d_call: TRBD2; v_call: TRBV9; j_call: TRBJ2-3; cdr3_nt: TGTGCCAGCAGCGGATTACTTTCCCGGACTAGCGGGAGTCCGGCAGATACGCAGTATTTT; cdr3_aa: CASSGLLSRTSGSPADTQYF
clone_size: -; d_call: -; v_call: TRBV6-1; j_call: TRBJ1-5; cdr3_nt: TGTGCCAGCAGTGAGTTAACAAGCAATCAGCCCCAGCATTTT; cdr3_aa: CASSELTSNQPQHF
clone_size: -; d_call: -; v_call: TRBV5-3; j_call: TRBJ1-2; cdr3_nt: TGTGCCAGAAGCTTGTGGCAGGGCCATGGCTACACCTTC; cdr3_aa: CARSLWQGHGYTF
clone_size: -; d_call: TRBD1; v_call: TRBV5-4; j_call: TRBJ2-1; cdr3_nt: TGTGCCAGCAGCGCCGAGGGGACAGGGGGCTCGGGTGAGCAGTTCTTC; cdr3_aa: CASSAEGTGGSGEQFF
clone_size: -; d_call: -; v_call: TRBV11-3; j_call: TRBJ1-4; cdr3_nt: TGTGCCAGCAGCTTAAGTATCCAGGGCACTAATGAAAAACTGTTTTTT; cdr3_aa: CASSLSIQGTNEKLFF
clone_size: once; d_call: TRBD1; v_call: TRBV5-1; j_call: TRBJ2-3; cdr3_nt: TGCGCCAGCAGCAAGGACAGGGGCACAGATACGCAGTATTTT; cdr3_aa: CASSKDRGTDTQYF
clone_size: once; d_call: -; v_call: TRBV28; j_call: TRBJ2-2; cdr3_nt: TGTGCCAGCAGTGTGACAGGGAACACCGGGGAGCTGTTTTTT; cdr3_aa: CASSVTGNTGELFF
clone_size: -; d_call: TRBD2; v_call: TRBV7-2; j_call: TRBJ2-1; cdr3_nt: TGTGCCAGCAGCCCACTGGGCGGGAGGTCCTACAATGAGCAGTTCTTC; cdr3_aa: CASSPLGGRSYNEQFF
clone_size: -; d_call: -; v_call: TRBV27; j_call: TRBJ1-2; cdr3_nt: TGTGCCAGCAGTTTCACAAAAAGCTATGGCTACACCTTC; cdr3_aa: CASSFTKSYGYTF
clone_size: -; d_call: -; v_call: TRBV6-1; j_call: TRBJ2-3; cdr3_nt: TGTGCCAGCAGCCCACGTTACCGGGTCACAGATACGCAGTATTTT; cdr3_aa: CASSPRYRVTDTQYF
clone_size: -; d_call: TRBD2; v_call: TRBV9; j_call: TRBJ2-5; cdr3_nt: TGTGCCAGCAGCAACGCGGGACTACAAGAGACCCAGTACTTC; cdr3_aa: CASSNAGLQETQYF
clone_size: few; d_call: TRBD1; v_call: TRBV5-1; j_call: TRBJ1-1; cdr3_nt: TGCGCCAGCAGCGCCCAACAGGGGACCACTGAAGCTTTCTTT; cdr3_aa: CASSAQQGTTEAFF
clone_size: -; d_call: -; v_call: TRBV19; j_call: TRBJ2-2; cdr3_nt: TGTGCCAGTAAGAGGATCTTAGAAACCGGGGAGCTGTTTTTT; cdr3_aa: CASKRILETGELFF
clone_size: -; d_call: TRBD1; v_call: TRBV9; j_call: TRBJ2-1; cdr3_nt: TGTGCCAGCAGCTCGGACAGGGCCACCTACAATGAGCAGTTCTTC; cdr3_aa: CASSSDRATYNEQFF